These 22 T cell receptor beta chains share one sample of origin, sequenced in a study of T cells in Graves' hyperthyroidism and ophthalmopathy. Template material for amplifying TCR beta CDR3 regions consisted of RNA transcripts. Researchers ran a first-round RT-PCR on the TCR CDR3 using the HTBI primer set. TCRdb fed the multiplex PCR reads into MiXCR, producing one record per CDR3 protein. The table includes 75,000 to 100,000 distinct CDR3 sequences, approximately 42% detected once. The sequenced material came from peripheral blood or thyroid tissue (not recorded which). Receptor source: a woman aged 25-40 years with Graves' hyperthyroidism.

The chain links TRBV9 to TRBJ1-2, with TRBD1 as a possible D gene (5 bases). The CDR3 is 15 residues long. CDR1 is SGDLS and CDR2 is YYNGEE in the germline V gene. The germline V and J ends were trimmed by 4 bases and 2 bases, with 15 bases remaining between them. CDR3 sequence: CASSRGGGTNYGYTF. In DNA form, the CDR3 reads TGTGCCAGCAGCCGGGGGGGAGGGACGAACTATGGCTACACCTTC.

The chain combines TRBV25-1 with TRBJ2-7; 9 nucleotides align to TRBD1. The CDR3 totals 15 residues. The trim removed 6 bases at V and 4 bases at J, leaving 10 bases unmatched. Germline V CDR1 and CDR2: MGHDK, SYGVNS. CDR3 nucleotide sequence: TGTGCCAGCAGCGGCGTCCTGGGGACAGGGTACGAGCAGTACTTC. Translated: CASSGVLGTGYEQYF.

The CDR3 sequence: CASGGRSGDTGELFF. CDR3 in DNA: TGTGCCAGTGGGGGGAGGTCGGGGGACACCGGGGAGCTGTTTTTT. This chain links TRBV6-1 with TRBJ2-2; possibly TRBD2 for D (6 bases). Germline CDR1 MNHNS, CDR2 SASEGT. The V and J ends lost 9 bases and 3 bases respectively, with 17 bases between them. This CDR3 is 15 amino acids long.

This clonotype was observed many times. The CDR3 sequence: CASSPSGVATDTQYF. CDR3 nucleotide sequence: TGTGCCAGCAGCCCTTCGGGGGTGGCCACAGATACGCAGTATTTT. The V and J genes are TRBV7-2 and TRBJ2-3; D is possibly TRBD2 (6 bases). Germline V gene sequence: CDR1 SGHTA, CDR2 FQGNSA. V was pared by 5 bases and J by 2 bases, with 14 bases between. The CDR3 loop spans 15 amino acids.

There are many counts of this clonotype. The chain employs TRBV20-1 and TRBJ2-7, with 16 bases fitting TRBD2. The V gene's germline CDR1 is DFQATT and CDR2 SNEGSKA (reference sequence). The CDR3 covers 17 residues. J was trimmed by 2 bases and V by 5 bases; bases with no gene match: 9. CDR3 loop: CSAPGTSGRVFPYEQYF. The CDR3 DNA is TGCAGTGCTCCCGGGACTAGCGGGAGGGTCTTCCCCTACGAGCAGTACTTC.

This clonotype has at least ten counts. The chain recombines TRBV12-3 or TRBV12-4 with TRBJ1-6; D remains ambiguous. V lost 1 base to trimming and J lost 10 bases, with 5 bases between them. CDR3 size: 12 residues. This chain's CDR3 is CASSLEFSPLHF. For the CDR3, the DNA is TGTGCCAGCAGTTTAGAATTCTCACCCCTCCACTTT.

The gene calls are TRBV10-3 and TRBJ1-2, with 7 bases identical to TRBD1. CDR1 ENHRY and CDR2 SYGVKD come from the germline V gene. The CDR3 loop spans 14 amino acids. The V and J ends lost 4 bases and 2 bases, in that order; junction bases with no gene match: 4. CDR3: CAISGTGQNYGYTF. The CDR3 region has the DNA TGTGCCATCAGTGGGACAGGTCAGAACTATGGCTACACCTTC.

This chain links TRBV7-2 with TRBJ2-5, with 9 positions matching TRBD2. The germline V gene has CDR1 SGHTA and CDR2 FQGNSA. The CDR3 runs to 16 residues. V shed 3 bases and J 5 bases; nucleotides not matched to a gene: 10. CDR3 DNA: TGTGCCAGCAGCTTGGGCAGGGGCGGGAGGGCCGAGACCCAGTACTTC. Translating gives CASSLGRGGRAETQYF.

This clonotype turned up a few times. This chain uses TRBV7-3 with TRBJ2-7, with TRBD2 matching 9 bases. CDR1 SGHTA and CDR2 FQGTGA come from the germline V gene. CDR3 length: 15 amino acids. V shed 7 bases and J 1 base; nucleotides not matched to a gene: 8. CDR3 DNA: TGTGCCAGCACCGTTGTGACTAGCGGATCCTACGAGCAGTACTTC. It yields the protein CASTVVTSGSYEQYF.

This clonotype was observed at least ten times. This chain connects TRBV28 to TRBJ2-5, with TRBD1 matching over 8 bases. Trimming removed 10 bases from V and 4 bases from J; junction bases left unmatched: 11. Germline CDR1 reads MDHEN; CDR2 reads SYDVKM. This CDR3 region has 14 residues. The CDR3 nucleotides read TGTGCCACCAGGGGGCGGTTGTCGGGAGAGACCCAGTACTTC. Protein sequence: CATRGRLSGETQYF.

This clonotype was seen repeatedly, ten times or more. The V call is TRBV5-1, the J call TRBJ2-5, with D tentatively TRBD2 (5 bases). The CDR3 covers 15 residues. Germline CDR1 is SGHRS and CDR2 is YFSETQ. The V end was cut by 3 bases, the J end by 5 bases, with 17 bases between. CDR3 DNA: TGCGCCAGCAGCTCGCCGGACTTACGCCGGGAGACCCAGTACTTC. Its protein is CASSSPDLRRETQYF.

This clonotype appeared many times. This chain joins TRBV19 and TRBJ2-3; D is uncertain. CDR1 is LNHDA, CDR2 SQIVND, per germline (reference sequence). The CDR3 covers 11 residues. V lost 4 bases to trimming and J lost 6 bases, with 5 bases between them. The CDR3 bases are TGTGCCAGTAGTAGGTGGGATACGCAGTATTTT. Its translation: CASSRWDTQYF.

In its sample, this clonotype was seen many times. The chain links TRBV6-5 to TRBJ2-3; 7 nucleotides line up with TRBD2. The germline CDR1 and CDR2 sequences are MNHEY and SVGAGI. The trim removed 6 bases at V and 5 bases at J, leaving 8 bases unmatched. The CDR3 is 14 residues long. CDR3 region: CASRIAGSGDTQYF. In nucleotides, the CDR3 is TGTGCCAGCAGGATAGCGGGTTCAGGAGATACGCAGTATTTT.

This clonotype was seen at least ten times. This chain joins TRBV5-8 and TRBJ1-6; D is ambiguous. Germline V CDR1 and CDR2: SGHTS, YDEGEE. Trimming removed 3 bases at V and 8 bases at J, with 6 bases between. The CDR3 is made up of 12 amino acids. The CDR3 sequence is CASSYLDSPLHF. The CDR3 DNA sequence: TGTGCCAGCAGCTACTTGGATTCACCCCTCCACTTT.

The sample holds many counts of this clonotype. CDR3 sequence reads: CASSFLRTGAYLDTEAFF. The CDR3 DNA reads TGTGCCAGCAGTTTTCTACGGACAGGGGCCTACCTGGACACTGAAGCTTTCTTT. The chain has TRBV12-3 or TRBV12-4 and TRBJ1-1; 9 positions agree with TRBD1. This CDR3 is built from 18 residues. V trimming: 3 bases; J trimming: 3 bases; junction bases outside the gene matches: 14.

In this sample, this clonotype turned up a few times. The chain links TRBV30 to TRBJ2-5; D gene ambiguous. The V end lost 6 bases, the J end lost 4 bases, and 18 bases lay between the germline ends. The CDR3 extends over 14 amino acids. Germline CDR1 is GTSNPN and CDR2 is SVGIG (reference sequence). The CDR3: CACLYWSNGETQYF. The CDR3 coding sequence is TGTGCCTGCTTATATTGGAGTAACGGAGAGACCCAGTACTTC.

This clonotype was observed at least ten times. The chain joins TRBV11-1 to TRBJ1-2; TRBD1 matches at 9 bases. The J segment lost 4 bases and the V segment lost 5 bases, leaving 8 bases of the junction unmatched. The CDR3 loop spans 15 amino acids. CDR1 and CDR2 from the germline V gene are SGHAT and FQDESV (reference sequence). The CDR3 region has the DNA TGTGCCAGCAGCCAGACCGGGACAGGGCCCTATGGCTACACCTTC. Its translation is CASSQTGTGPYGYTF.

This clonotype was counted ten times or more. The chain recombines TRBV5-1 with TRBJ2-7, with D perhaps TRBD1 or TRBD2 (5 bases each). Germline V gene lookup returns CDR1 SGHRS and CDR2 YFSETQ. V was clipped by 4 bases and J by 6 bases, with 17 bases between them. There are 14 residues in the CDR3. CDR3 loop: CASSPGAPGGEQYF. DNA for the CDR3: TGCGCCAGCAGCCCCGGGGCCCCCGGAGGCGAGCAGTACTTC.

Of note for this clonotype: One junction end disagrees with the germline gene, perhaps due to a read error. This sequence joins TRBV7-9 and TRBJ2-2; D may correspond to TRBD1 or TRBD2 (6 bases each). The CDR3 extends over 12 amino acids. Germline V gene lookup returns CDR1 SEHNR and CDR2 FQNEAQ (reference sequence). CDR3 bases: TGTGCCAACAGCCGCGGGACAGGGGAGCTGTTTTTT. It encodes CANSRGTGELFF.

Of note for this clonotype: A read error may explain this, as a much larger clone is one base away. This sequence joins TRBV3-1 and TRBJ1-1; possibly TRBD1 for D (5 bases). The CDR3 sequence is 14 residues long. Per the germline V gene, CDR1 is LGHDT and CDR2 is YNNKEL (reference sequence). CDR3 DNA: TGTGCCCGCAGCCAAGATTGGGGGGGAACTGAAGCTTTCTTT. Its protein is CARSQDWGGTEAFF.

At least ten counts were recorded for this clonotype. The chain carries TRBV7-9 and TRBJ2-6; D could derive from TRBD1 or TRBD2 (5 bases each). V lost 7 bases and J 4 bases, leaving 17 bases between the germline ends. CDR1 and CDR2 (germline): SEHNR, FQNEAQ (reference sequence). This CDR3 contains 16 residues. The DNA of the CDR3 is TGTGCCAGCAATTCACCGAGGGGAGCCGGGGCCAACGTCCTGACTTTC. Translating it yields CASNSPRGAGANVLTF.

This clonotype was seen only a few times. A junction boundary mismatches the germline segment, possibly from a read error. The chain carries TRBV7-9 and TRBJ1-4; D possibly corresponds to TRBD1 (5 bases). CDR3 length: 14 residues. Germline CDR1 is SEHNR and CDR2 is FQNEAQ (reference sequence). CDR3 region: CASSLDSRNEKPFF. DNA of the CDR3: TGTGCCAGCAGTCTAGACAGCCGTAATGAAAAACCGTTTTTC. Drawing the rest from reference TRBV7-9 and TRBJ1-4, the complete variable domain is DTGVSQNPRHKITKRGQNVTFRCDPISEHNRLYWYRQTLGQGPEFLTYFQNEAQLEKSRLLSDRFSAERPKGSFSTLEIQRTEQGDSAMYLCASSLDSRNEKPFFGSGTQLSVL.